A single sample gave rise to the 3 T cell receptor beta chains below, sequenced in a study of CD8+CD57+ T cells in acquired aplastic anemia. Patients chosen for sequencing had CD8+CD57+ cells that had expanded, as shown by flow cytometry. Genomic DNA constituted the template upon which TCR beta VDJ and CDR3 profiling was performed. TCRdb used MiXCR to reprocess the reads, holding one entry per CDR3 protein. The data show approximately 470,000 distinct CDR3 sequences, around 30% seen once. The source material was sorted CD4+, CD8+, or CD8+CD57+ T cells (not recorded which) from PBMCs. Receptors were obtained from a human donor with aplastic anemia.

This clonotype has more than one count but fewer than ten. The rearrangement links TRBV5-1 to TRBJ2-2; 8 bases match TRBD1. The CDR3 totals 15 residues. V gave up 3 bases and J gave up 6 bases; unmatched junction bases: 7. The germline gives CDR1 SGHRS, CDR2 YFSETQ. The CDR3: CASSSWTGKSGELFF. As DNA, the CDR3 is TGCGCCAGCAGCTCATGGACAGGGAAATCCGGGGAGCTGTTTTTT.

The V and J genes are TRBV5-1 and TRBJ1-2, with TRBD1 identical over 8 bases. Losses at the gene ends were 2 bases for V and 7 bases for J; bases not matched to a gene: 10. The CDR3 is made up of 15 amino acids. CDR1 SGHRS and CDR2 YFSETQ come from the germline V gene. CDR3 sequence: CASSFETGDSGGYTF. DNA for the CDR3: TGCGCCAGCAGCTTCGAGACAGGGGATTCTGGTGGCTACACCTTC.

This clonotype was observed many times. The chain combines TRBV2 with TRBJ1-5; D not certain. Trimming stripped 8 bases from V and 1 base from J, with 12 bases between. Germline V lookup: CDR1 SNHLY, CDR2 FYNNEI. This CDR3 contains 14 residues. CDR3 residues: CASAGQPSNQPQHF. The DNA of the CDR3 is TGTGCCAGCGCTGGGCAGCCGAGCAATCAGCCCCAGCATTTT.